This T cell receptor (beta chain) was sequenced in a study of T cells in women clearing cervical HPV infection. The CDR3 spans 17 residues. The V gene's germline CDR1 is SGHRS and CDR2 YFSETQ. As concerns this clone: The read terminates 3 residues before the CDR3 end, so the remaining end is supplied by the germline J gene.

Assay used: immunoSEQ multiplex PCR; TCRdb lists only in-frame clones, some missing. In total, the table holds about 19,000 clones. Material: blood buffy coat. The source is a woman between 18 and 70 years old with a cervical HPV16 infection that either progressed to CIN3+ or cleared (not recorded which). V is TRBV5-1 and J is TRBJ2-3; 8 positions agree with TRBD2. CDR3 region: CASSLLPAGGERETQYF. The sequenced part of the CDR3 DNA is TGCGCCAGCAGCTTGCTCCCGGCCGGGGGGGAGCGAGAGACG. Drawing the rest from reference TRBV5-1 and TRBJ2-3, the complete variable domain is KAGVTQTPRYLIKTRGQQVTLSCSPISGHRSVSWYQQTPGQGLQFLFEYFSETQRNKGNFPGRFSGRQFSNSRSEMNVSTLELGDSALYLCASSLLPAGGERETQYFGPGTRLTVL.